What follows describes a single TCR beta chain. The antigen is unknown. This record belongs to a study of T cell responses to AZD1222 COVID-19 vaccine. Study results and limitations: Clonal diversity was possibly underestimated, and the donors were mostly white British, with more females. Reportedly, nearly half the spike-specific TCRs target unmutated variant regions.

The method was immunoSEQ multiplex PCR; TCRdb's version includes in-frame clones alone and lacks a portion of them. The sample yields about 140,000 clones, about 92% seen once. Trimming left V 4 bases short and J 1 base short, with 13 bases between. This CDR3 is 15 amino acids long. The source material was peripheral blood, sampled on day 0 of MenACWY control vaccination. This clonotype originated in an adult in good health. The chain recombines TRBV6-7 with TRBJ1-1; weak D call: TRBD1 (6 bases). TRBV6-7 is flagged as an ORF with uncertain function. CDR3 region: CASSFHPGENTEAFF. CDR3 coding DNA: TGTGCCAGCAGTTTCCATCCAGGGGAGAACACTGAAGCTTTCTTT.